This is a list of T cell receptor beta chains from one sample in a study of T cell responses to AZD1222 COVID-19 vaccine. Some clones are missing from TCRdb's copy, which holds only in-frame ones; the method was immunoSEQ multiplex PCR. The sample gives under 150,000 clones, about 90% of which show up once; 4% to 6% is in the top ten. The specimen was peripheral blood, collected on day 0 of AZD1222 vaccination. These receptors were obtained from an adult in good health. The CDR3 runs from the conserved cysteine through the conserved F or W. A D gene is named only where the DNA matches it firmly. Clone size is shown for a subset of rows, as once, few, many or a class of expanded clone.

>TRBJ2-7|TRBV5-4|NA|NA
TGTGCCAGCAGCTTGCAAAGGAGCTCCTACGAGCAGTACTTC
CASSLQRSSYEQYF
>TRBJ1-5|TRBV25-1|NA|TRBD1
TGTGCCAGCGGGGGACAGGGAAATCAGCCCCAGCATTTT
CASGGQGNQPQHF
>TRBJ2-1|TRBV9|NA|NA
TGTGCCAGCAGCGTACGTGAGGGGCACAATGAGCAGTTCTTC
CASSVREGHNEQFF
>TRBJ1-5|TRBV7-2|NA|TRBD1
TGTGCCACCCGTGGGACAGGCCCCAATCAGCCCCAGCATTTT
CATRGTGPNQPQHF
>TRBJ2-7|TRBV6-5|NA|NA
TGTGCCAGCAGGGACCCGGACAGCCCCGAGCAGTACTTC
CASRDPDSPEQYF
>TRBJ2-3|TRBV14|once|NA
TGTGCCAGCAGCCTATCCCAGGGGACAGATACGCAGTATTTT
CASSLSQGTDTQYF
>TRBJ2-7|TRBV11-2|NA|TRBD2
TGTGCCAGCAGCTTAGGCCCAGCGGGAGAGACCTACGAGCAGTACTTC
CASSLGPAGETYEQYF
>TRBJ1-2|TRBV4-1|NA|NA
TGCGCCAGCAGCCAAGATAGGGTAAACTATGGCTACACCTTC
CASSQDRVNYGYTF
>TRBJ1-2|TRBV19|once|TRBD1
TGTGCCAGTAGTATAAGGACAGGAGGAAGAGGGTATGGCTACACCTTC
CASSIRTGGRGYGYTF
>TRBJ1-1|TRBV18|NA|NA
TGTGCCAGCTCACCGAGCACCCTGAACACTGAAGCTTTCTTT
CASSPSTLNTEAFF
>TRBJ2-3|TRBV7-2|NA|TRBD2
TGTGCCAGCAGCTGGAGCGGGGACGGAGATACGCAGTATTTT
CASSWSGDGDTQYF
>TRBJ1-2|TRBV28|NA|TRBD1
TGTGCCAGCAGCCGTAACAGGGGGCCCCCTGGCTACACCTTC
CASSRNRGPPGYTF
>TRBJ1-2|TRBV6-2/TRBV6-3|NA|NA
TGTGCCAGCAGTTACTCGAGAGGCAGGGCGGCCTATGGCTACACCTTC
CASSYSRGRAAYGYTF
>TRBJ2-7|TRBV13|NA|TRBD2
TGTGCCAGCAGCTTCGGGCTAGCGGGCGGCACCCACGAGCAGTACTTC
CASSFGLAGGTHEQYF
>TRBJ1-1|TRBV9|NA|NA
TGTGCCAGCAGCGTAGGGGAGGTTGGGTCTGAAGCTTTCTTT
CASSVGEVGSEAFF
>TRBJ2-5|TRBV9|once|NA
TGTGCCAGCAGCGTGCGGGCGGACCCTCGCCAAGAGACCCAGTACTTC
CASSVRADPRQETQYF
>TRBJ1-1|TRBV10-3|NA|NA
TGTGCCATCAGTGACCGTGGGGCGGGTAACACTGAAGCTTTCTTT
CAISDRGAGNTEAFF
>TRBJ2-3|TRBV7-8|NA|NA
TGTGCCAGCAGCTTAGGGTCTGCGGGGAGCACAGATACGCAGTATTTT
CASSLGSAGSTDTQYF
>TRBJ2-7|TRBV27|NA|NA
TGTGCCAGCAGTTTACTGAACTCCTACGAGCAGTACTTC
CASSLLNSYEQYF
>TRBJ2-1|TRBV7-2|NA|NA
TGTGCCAGCAGCCCTGGGGGTTCGAATGAGCAGTTCTTC
CASSPGGSNEQFF
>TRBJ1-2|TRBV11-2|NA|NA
TGTGCCAGCAGCTTAGACTACAGGAACTATGGCTACACCTTC
CASSLDYRNYGYTF
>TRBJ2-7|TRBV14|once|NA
TGTGCCAGCAGCCAACCGGGACTGACTTCGGGGACCTACGAGCAGTACTTC
CASSQPGLTSGTYEQYF
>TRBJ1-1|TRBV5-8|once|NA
TGTGCCAGCAGCTTAGGCCCTGAAGCTTTCTTT
CASSLGPEAFF
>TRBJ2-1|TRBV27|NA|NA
TGTGCCAGCAGTTTATATCTGGACAATGAGCAGTTCTTC
CASSLYLDNEQFF
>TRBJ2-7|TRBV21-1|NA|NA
TGTGCCAGCAGCAGTCTCGAGCAGTACTTC
CASSSLEQYF
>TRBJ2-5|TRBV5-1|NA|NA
TGCGCCAGCAGCCGCGGGGATCCACCGGAGACCCAGTACTTC
CASSRGDPPETQYF
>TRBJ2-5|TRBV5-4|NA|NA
TGTGCCAGCAGCTTGAAGGCGGGGGCCCCAGAGACCCAGTACTTC
CASSLKAGAPETQYF
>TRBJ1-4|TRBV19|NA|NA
TGTGCCAGTAGTGGACAACACGGATCAGCACCTTATCTTGGTGAAAAACTGTTTTTT
CASSGQHGSAPYLGEKLFF
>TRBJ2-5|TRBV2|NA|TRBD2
TGTGCCAGCGCCCGACTAGCGCAAGAGACCCAGTACTTC
CASARLAQETQYF
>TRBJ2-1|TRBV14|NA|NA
TGTGCCAGCAGCCAAGCGGACGGCCGCTGGAGCACGTTCTTC
CASSQADGRWSTFF
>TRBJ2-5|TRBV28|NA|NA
TGTGCCAGCAGCCCCCGGGACGCCGGGGAGACCCAGTACTTC
CASSPRDAGETQYF
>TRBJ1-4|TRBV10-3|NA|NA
TGTGCCGCCGGTGAGGGGGGAACTAATGAAAAACTGTTTTTT
CAAGEGGTNEKLFF
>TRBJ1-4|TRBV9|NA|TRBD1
TGTGCCAGCAGCGTGGACACCTCTAAGGGGGCAGGTGAAAAACTGTTTTTT
CASSVDTSKGAGEKLFF
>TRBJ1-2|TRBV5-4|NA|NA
TGTGCCAGCAGTCGAGACTCCAGGGCGGGCGGCTACACCTTC
CASSRDSRAGGYTF
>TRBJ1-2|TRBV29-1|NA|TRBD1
TGCAGCGTTGATTGGGACAGGGCGAACTATGGCTACACCTTC
CSVDWDRANYGYTF
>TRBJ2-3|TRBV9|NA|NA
TGTGCCAGCAGCGACGGGGCCGGCGGCCTCCCCAATGATGAGTATTTT
CASSDGAGGLPNDEYF
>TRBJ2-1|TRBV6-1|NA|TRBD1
TGTGCCAGCAGTGAAAGAGGCAGGGGGCTGTACAATGAGCAGTTCTTC
CASSERGRGLYNEQFF
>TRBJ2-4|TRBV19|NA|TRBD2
TGTGCCAGTAGCCCGACGGGAGCGGGAGGGCCGGCCAAAAACATTCAGTACTTC
CASSPTGAGGPAKNIQYF
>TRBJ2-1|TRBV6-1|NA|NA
TGTGCCAGCAGTGAAGGCCCGGCGTACAATGAGCAGTTCTTC
CASSEGPAYNEQFF
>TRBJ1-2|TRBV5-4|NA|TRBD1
TGTGCCAGCAGCTTTGGAGCGGCACAGGGGGTTGGTGGCTACACCTTC
CASSFGAAQGVGGYTF
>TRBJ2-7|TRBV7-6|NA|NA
TGTGCCAGCAGCTACAACCAGGGGATAAACTACGAGCAGTACTTC
CASSYNQGINYEQYF
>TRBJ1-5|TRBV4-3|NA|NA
TGCGCCAGCAGCCTGGAGGGACGTCAGCCCCAGCATTTT
CASSLEGRQPQHF
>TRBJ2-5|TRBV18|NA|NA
TGTGCCAGCTCACCCCGCCGAGGACCCTGGGAGGAGACCCAGTACTTC
CASSPRRGPWEETQYF
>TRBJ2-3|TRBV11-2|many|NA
TGTGCCAGCAGAACACCTAGTGATCAGACGCAGTATTTT
CASRTPSDQTQYF
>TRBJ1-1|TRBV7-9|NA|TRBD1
TGTGCCAGCAGCTACCGGGACAGGGAGGGCATGAACACTGAAGCTTTCTTT
CASSYRDREGMNTEAFF
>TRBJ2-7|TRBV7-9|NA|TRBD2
TGTGCCAGCAGCCCCGGGGGGGGCAGCGAGCAGTACTTC
CASSPGGGSEQYF
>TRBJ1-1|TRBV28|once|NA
TGTGCCAGCAGTACGGCCCCGGCCCCAATCACTGAAGCTTTCTTT
CASSTAPAPITEAFF
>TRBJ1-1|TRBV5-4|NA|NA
TGTGCCAGCAGCTTGAAGGCGTGGGACACTGAAGCTTTCTTT
CASSLKAWDTEAFF
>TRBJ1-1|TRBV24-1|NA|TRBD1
TGTGCCACCAGGGACAGGGGGAACACTGAAGCTTTCTTT
CATRDRGNTEAFF